This is a list of T cell receptor beta chains from one sample in a study of shared clonotypes between healthy human individuals. TCRdb's table, derived via immunoSEQ multiplex PCR, lists solely in-frame clones and lacks some. Of around 620,000 clones listed, 95% were seen once; the top ten hold 0.095% to 0.14%. Sequencing was performed on naive CD8+ T cells sorted from blood. Receptor source: a woman aged 25 to 39 in good health. The CDR3 runs from the conserved cysteine through the conserved F or W. Fields, in order: CDR3 protein, CDR3 DNA, V gene, clone size, D gene, CDR3 length, J gene. D genes are given only for firm matches. Clone size, where shown, is once, few, many, or a class for clones that have expanded.

CATKTVVGYTF TGTGCCACCAAGACAGTCGTTGGCTACACCTTC TRBV2 NA NA 11 TRBJ1-2
CASSLGQGNTEAFF TGTGCCAGCAGCTTGGGACAGGGCAACACTGAAGCTTTCTTT TRBV7-9 NA TRBD1 14 TRBJ1-1
CASSRGDHPYEQYF TGCGCCAGCAGCCGCGGGGACCACCCCTACGAGCAGTACTTC TRBV5-1 NA NA 14 TRBJ2-7
CASIGRGRADTQYF TGTGCCAGCATCGGCAGGGGTAGAGCAGATACGCAGTATTTT TRBV2 NA NA 14 TRBJ2-3
CASSLPTGTTTTTYEQYF TGTGCCAGCAGCTTGCCGACAGGGACCACAACCACTACCTACGAGCAGTACTTC TRBV7-8 NA TRBD1 18 TRBJ2-7
CASSAQTGLAEQFF TGTGCCAGCAGCGCACAGACAGGGTTGGCTGAGCAGTTCTTC TRBV9 NA TRBD1 14 TRBJ2-1
CASSSPREREGLVPDTQYF TGTGCCAGCAGCTCCCCTCGGGAGCGGGAGGGCCTTGTGCCAGATACGCAGTATTTT TRBV28 NA TRBD2 19 TRBJ2-3
CASSLKGLDFPYEQYF TGTGCCAGCAGCTTAAAGGGACTTGATTTTCCCTACGAGCAGTACTTC TRBV7-2 NA NA 16 TRBJ2-7
CASSLMSGYEQYF TGTGCCAGCAGTTTAATGTCTGGGTACGAGCAGTACTTC TRBV27 NA NA 13 TRBJ2-7
CASSAGPSYEQYF TGTGCCAGTAGCGCGGGGCCCTCCTACGAGCAGTACTTC TRBV19 NA NA 13 TRBJ2-7
CASSDTGTYEQYF TGTGCCAGCAGTGATACCGGGACCTACGAGCAGTACTTC TRBV6-1 NA NA 13 TRBJ2-7
CASSILYGINEQYF TGTGCCAGCAGCATTCTCTACGGGATCAACGAGCAGTACTTC TRBV28 NA NA 14 TRBJ2-7
CASSRRGSGRENTGELFF TGCGCCAGCAGCCGAAGGGGGAGCGGGAGGGAGAACACCGGGGAGCTGTTTTTT TRBV4-1 NA TRBD2 18 TRBJ2-2
CASSYSELTGEGYTF TGTGCCAGCAGTTACTCGGAACTTACAGGGGAAGGCTACACCTTC TRBV6-5 NA TRBD1 15 TRBJ1-2
CASSFGRGKEWGQETQYF TGTGCCAGCAGTTTCGGACGGGGCAAGGAATGGGGACAAGAGACCCAGTACTTC TRBV28 NA NA 18 TRBJ2-5
CASSAEPRSYEQYF TGTGCCAGCAGCGCAGAACCTCGGTCCTACGAGCAGTACTTC TRBV9 few NA 14 TRBJ2-7
CASKKTGDTGELFF TGTGCCAGCAAAAAAACGGGAGACACCGGGGAGCTGTTTTTT TRBV12-1 NA NA 14 TRBJ2-2
CASSLRRGRTEAFF TGTGCCAGCAGCCTACGGAGGGGGAGAACTGAAGCTTTCTTT TRBV6-5 once NA 14 TRBJ1-1
CASSLDTRDEAFF TGTGCCAGCAGTTTGGATACGAGGGACGAAGCTTTCTTT TRBV28 NA NA 13 TRBJ1-1
CASTSGMNTGELFF TGCGCCAGCACTAGCGGGATGAACACCGGGGAGCTGTTTTTT TRBV10-1 NA TRBD2 14 TRBJ2-2
CASSPPGLAGGETQYF TGTGCCAGTAGTCCGCCGGGACTAGCGGGAGGAGAGACCCAGTACTTC TRBV19 NA TRBD2 16 TRBJ2-5
CASSLAGGRRNEQYF TGTGCCAGCAGCTTGGCCGGAGGCAGGAGAAACGAGCAGTACTTC TRBV5-4 NA NA 15 TRBJ2-7
CASSLRGQGDGEAFF TGCGCCAGCAGCCTTCGCGGACAGGGGGACGGTGAAGCTTTCTTT TRBV4-1 NA TRBD1 15 TRBJ1-1
CASRLGLAQHF TGTGCCAGCAGACTCGGACTGGCCCAGCATTTT TRBV28 NA NA 11 TRBJ1-5
CASSLIYHRGISNQPQHF TGCGCCAGCAGCCTAATATACCACAGGGGAATCAGCAATCAGCCCCAGCATTTT TRBV4-1 NA TRBD1 18 TRBJ1-5
CATSKQGDQPQHF TGTGCCACCAGCAAACAGGGGGATCAGCCCCAGCATTTT TRBV15 NA TRBD1 13 TRBJ1-5
CASSYSKAGTYNEQFF TGTGCCAGCAGTTACTCGAAAGCGGGGACCTACAATGAGCAGTTCTTC TRBV6-5 NA TRBD2 16 TRBJ2-1
CASSSASTGGAGYGYTF TGTGCCAGCAGTTCGGCCTCGACAGGGGGCGCGGGCTATGGCTACACCTTC TRBV27 NA TRBD1 17 TRBJ1-2
CASSDTDSGRPYNEQFF TGTGCCAGCAGTGACACCGATAGCGGGAGGCCCTACAATGAGCAGTTCTTC TRBV6-1 NA TRBD2 17 TRBJ2-1
CASSRSRGLPYEQYF TGTGCCAGCAGTCGAAGCAGGGGACTTCCCTACGAGCAGTACTTC TRBV28 NA NA 15 TRBJ2-7
CATTQYTGELFF TGTGCCACCACACAATACACCGGGGAGCTGTTTTTT TRBV15 NA NA 12 TRBJ2-2
CASSPQGAGNQPQHF TGTGCCAGCAGCCCACAGGGGGCCGGCAATCAGCCCCAGCATTTT TRBV7-9 NA TRBD1 15 TRBJ1-5
CASSPDSDDYEQYF TGTGCCAGCAGCCCGGACAGTGATGACTACGAGCAGTACTTC TRBV27 NA NA 14 TRBJ2-7
CASSVPGQSMNTEAFF TGTGCCAGCAGTGTCCCCGGACAGAGCATGAACACTGAAGCTTTCTTT TRBV6-1 NA NA 16 TRBJ1-1
CASSQRVGDEQFF TGCGCCAGCAGCCAGAGGGTAGGGGATGAGCAGTTCTTC TRBV4-1 NA NA 13 TRBJ2-1
CASRMGYNSPLHF TGTGCCAGCAGGATGGGGTATAATTCACCCCTCCACTTT TRBV28 NA NA 13 TRBJ1-6
CATSREQTGTYYEQYF TGTGCCACCAGCAGAGAACAGACCGGGACCTACTACGAGCAGTACTTC TRBV15 NA NA 16 TRBJ2-7
CASSLELGLGYTF TGCGCCAGCAGCTTGGAGCTTGGCCTCGGCTACACCTTC TRBV5-1 NA NA 13 TRBJ1-2
CASRLDQYSTGKMNTEAFF TGTGCAAGTCGCTTAGACCAGTATAGCACAGGAAAAATGAACACTGAAGCTTTCTTT TRBV12-2 NA NA 19 TRBJ1-1